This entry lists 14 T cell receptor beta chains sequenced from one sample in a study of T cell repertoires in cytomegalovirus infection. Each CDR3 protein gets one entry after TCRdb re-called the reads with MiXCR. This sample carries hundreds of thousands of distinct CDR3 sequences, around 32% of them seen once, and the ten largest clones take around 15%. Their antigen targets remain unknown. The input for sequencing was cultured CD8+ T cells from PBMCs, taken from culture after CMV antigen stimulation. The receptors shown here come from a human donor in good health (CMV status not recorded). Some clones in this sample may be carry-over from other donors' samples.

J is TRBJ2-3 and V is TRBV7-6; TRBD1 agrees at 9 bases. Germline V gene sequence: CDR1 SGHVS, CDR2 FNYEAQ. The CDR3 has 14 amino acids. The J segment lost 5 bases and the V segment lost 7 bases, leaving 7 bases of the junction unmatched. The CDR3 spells CASTGTGSLDTQYF. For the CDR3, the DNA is TGTGCCAGCACGGGGACAGGGAGTTTAGATACGCAGTATTTT.

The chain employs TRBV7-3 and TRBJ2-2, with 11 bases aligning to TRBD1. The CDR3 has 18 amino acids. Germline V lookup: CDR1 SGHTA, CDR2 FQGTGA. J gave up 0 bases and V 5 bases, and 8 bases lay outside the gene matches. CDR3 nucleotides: TGTGCCAGCAGCCCCTTTGGACAGGGGGCATCGAACACCGGGGAGCTGTTTTTT. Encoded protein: CASSPFGQGASNTGELFF.

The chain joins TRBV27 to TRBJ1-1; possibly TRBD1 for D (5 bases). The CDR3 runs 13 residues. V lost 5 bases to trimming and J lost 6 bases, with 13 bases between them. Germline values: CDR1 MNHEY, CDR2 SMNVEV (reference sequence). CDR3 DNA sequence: TGTGCCAGCAGTCTTTCAGGGTCCTCTGAAGCTTTCTTT. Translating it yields CASSLSGSSEAFF.

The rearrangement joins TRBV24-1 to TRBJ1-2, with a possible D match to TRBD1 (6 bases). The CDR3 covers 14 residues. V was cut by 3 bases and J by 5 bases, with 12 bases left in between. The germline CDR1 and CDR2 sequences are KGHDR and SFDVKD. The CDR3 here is CATSDELGQYGYTF. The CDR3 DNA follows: TGTGCCACCAGTGATGAGTTAGGACAGTATGGCTACACCTTC.

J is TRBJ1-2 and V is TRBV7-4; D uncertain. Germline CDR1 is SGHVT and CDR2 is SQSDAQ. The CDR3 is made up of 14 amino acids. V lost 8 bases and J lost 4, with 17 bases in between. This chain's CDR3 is CASAPPGVVYGYTF. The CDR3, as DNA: TGTGCCAGCGCACCACCGGGTGTCGTCTATGGCTACACCTTC.

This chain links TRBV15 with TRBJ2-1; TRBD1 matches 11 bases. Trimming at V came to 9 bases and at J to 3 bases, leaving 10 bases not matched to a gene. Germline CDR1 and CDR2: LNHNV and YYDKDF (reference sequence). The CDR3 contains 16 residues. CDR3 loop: CATDHSGTGGYNEQFF. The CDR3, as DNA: TGTGCCACAGACCACAGTGGGACAGGGGGCTACAATGAGCAGTTCTTC.

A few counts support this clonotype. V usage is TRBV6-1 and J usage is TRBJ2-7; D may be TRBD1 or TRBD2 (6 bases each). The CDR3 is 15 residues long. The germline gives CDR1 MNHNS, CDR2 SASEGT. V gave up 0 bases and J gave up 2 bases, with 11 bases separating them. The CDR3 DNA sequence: TGTGCCAGCAGTGAAGCCGGGGGCGTCGCCTACGAGCAGTACTTC. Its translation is CASSEAGGVAYEQYF.

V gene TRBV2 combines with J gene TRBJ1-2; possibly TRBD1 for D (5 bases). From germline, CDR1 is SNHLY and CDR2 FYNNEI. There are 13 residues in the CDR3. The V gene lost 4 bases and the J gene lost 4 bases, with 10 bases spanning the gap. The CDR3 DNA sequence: TGTGCCAGCAGTGGAAGGACAAGCTATGGCTACACCTTC. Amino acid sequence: CASSGRTSYGYTF.

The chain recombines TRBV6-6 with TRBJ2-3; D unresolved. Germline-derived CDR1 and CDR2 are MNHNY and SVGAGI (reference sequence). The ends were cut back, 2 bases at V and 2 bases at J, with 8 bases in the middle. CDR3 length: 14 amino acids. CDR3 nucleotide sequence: TGTGCCAGCAGTTACAGGGAAACCACAGATACGCAGTATTTT. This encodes CASSYRETTDTQYF.

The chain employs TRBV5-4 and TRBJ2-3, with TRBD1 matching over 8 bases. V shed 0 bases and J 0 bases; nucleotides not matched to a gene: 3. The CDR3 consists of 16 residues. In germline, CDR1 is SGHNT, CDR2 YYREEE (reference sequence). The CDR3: CASSLDNRGSTDTQYF. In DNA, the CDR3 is TGTGCCAGCAGCTTGGATAACAGGGGGAGCACAGATACGCAGTATTTT.

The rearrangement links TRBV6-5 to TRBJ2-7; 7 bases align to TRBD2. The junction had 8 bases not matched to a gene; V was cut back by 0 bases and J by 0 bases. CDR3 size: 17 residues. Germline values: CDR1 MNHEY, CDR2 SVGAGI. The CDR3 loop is CASSYSSSGDSSYEQYF. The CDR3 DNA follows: TGTGCCAGCAGTTACTCCTCTAGCGGAGATTCCTCCTACGAGCAGTACTTC.

The CDR3 DNA is TGCAGCGTTGTTGACATAAACTTCTCTGGGGCCAACGTCCTGACTTTC. It codes for CSVVDINFSGANVLTF. The V and J genes are TRBV29-1 and TRBJ2-6; D remains unclear. V lost 4 bases, J lost 0 bases, and 13 bases lay in between. Germline V gene data show CDR1 as SQVTM and CDR2 as ANQGSEA. CDR3 size: 16 residues.

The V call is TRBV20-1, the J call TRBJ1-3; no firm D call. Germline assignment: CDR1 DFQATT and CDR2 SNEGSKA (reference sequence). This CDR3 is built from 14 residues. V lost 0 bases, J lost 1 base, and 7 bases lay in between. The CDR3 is CSARERVSGNTIYF. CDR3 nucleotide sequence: TGCAGTGCTAGAGAAAGGGTTTCTGGAAACACCATATATTTT.

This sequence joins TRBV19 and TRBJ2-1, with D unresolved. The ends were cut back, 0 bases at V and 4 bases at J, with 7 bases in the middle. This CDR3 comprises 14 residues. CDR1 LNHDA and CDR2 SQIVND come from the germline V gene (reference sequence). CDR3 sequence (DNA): TGTGCCAGTAGTATAGATGGAGTATACAATGAGCAGTTCTTC. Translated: CASSIDGVYNEQFF. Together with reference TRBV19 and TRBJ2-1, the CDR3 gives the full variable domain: DGGITQSPKYLFRKEGQNVTLSCEQNLNHDAMYWYRQDPGQGLRLIYYSQIVNDFQKGDIAEGYSVSREKKESFPLTVTSAQKNPTAFYLCASSIDGVYNEQFFGPGTRLTVL.